These 8 T cell receptor beta chains share one sample of origin, sequenced in a study of cytomegalovirus exposure and HLA in healthy donors. The PCR used 60 Vbeta and 13 Jbeta primers. Here immunoSEQ multiplex PCR was the method, and the copy in TCRdb shows in-frame clones only, minus some. The sample lists about 120,000 clones, 80% occurring once. Sequencing used PBMCs. The receptors derive from a female donor in good health and CMV-seronegative.

The chain combines TRBV5-1 with TRBJ2-1, with 12 bases that match TRBD2. Per the germline V gene, CDR1 is SGHRS and CDR2 is YFSETQ. Trimming took 0 bases from V and 6 from J; bases not matched to a gene: 10. This CDR3 comprises 18 residues. The CDR3 coding sequence is TGCGCCAGCAGCTTGGGAGGTCTGACTAGCGGGAGTCTCAATGAGCAGTTCTTC. Encoded protein: CASSLGGLTSGSLNEQFF.

V gene TRBV9 combines with J gene TRBJ1-4; D remains unclear. The CDR3 has 14 residues. The germline CDR1 and CDR2 sequences are SGDLS and YYNGEE. V gave up 6 bases and J gave up 10 bases, with 19 bases separating them. CDR3 in amino acids: CASTHRAYRGKLFF. The CDR3 region has the DNA TGTGCCAGCACCCACCGGGCCTACCGGGGAAAACTGTTTTTT. Together with reference TRBV9 and TRBJ1-4, the CDR3 gives the full variable domain: DSGVTQTPKHLITATGQRVTLRCSPRSGDLSVYWYQQSLDQGLQFLIQYYNGEERAKGNILERFSAQQFPDLHSELNLSSLELGDSALYFCASTHRAYRGKLFFGSGTQLSVL.

The rearrangement uses TRBV9 and TRBJ2-3; possible D gene TRBD2, 6 bases. The length of the CDR3 is 13 residues. Germline CDR1 reads SGDLS; CDR2 reads YYNGEE. V dropped 8 bases and J dropped 0 bases, with 10 bases sitting between them. CDR3 DNA sequence: TGTGCCAGTGGGGGGTCTAGCACAGATACGCAGTATTTT. This gives the protein CASGGSSTDTQYF.

This clone has more than one count but fewer than ten. The chain joins TRBV19 to TRBJ2-3; D gene ambiguous. The CDR3 runs to 15 residues. Germline-derived CDR1 and CDR2 are LNHDA and SQIVND (reference sequence). V was trimmed by 5 bases and J by 1 base, leaving 13 bases between them. Here the CDR3 reads CASSGESRGTDTQYF. In nucleotides, the CDR3 is TGTGCCAGTAGTGGTGAATCGAGAGGCACAGATACGCAGTATTTT.

Only one count was recorded for this clone. This rearrangement joins TRBV18 to TRBJ1-2; tentatively, D is TRBD1 (5 bases). This CDR3 has 14 amino acids. From germline, CDR1 is KGHSH and CDR2 LQKENI. V shed 3 bases and J shed 4 bases, with 12 bases lying between them. The CDR3: CASSPTGGIYGYTF. In nucleotides, the CDR3 is TGTGCCAGCTCACCCACTGGGGGGATCTATGGCTACACCTTC.

This clone occurred a few times. The chain is built from TRBV11-2 and TRBJ1-1, with D tentatively TRBD1 (6 bases). Germline loops: CDR1 SGHAT, CDR2 FQNNGV. The CDR3 is 14 amino acids. V was cut by 5 bases and J by 5 bases, with 15 bases left in between. The CDR3 region is CASSPPHRATEAFF. The DNA of the CDR3 is TGTGCCAGCAGCCCCCCCCACAGGGCGACTGAAGCTTTCTTT.

This rearrangement joins TRBV18 to TRBJ2-3; 7 nucleotides line up with TRBD1. The junction had 7 bases not matched to a gene; V was cut back by 3 bases and J by 4 bases. The CDR3 loop spans 15 amino acids. Germline CDR1 is KGHSH and CDR2 is LQKENI. The CDR3 region is CASSPNQGDPDTQYF. DNA for the CDR3: TGTGCCAGCTCACCGAACCAGGGGGACCCAGATACGCAGTATTTT. Full variable domain (outside the CDR3, taken from reference TRBV18 and TRBJ2-3): NAGVMQNPRHLVRRRGQEARLRCSPMKGHSHVYWYRQLPEEGLKFMVYLQKENIIDESGMPKERFSAEFPKEGPSILRIQQVVRGDSAAYFCASSPNQGDPDTQYFGPGTRLTVL.

The CDR3 reads CASGLNTDTQYF. For the CDR3, the DNA is TGTGCCAGTGGACTAAACACAGATACGCAGTATTTT. The V gene is TRBV28, the J gene TRBJ2-3, with TRBD2 as a possible D gene (6 bases). This CDR3 is built from 12 residues. V lost 9 bases, J lost 2 bases, and 9 bases lay in between. The germline V gene encodes CDR1 MDHEN and CDR2 SYDVKM.